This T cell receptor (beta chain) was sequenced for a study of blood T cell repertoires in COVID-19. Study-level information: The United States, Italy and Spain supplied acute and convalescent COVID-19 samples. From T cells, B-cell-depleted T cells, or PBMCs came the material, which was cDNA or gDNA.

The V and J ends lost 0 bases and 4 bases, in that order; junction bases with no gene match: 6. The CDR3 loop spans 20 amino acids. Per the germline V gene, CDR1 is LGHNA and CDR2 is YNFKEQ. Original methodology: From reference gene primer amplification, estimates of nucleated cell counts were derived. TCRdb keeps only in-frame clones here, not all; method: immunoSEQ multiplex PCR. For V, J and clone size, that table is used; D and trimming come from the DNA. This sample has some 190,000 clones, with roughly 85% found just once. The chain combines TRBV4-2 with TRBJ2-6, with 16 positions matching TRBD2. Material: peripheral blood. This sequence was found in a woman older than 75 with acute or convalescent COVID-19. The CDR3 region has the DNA TGTGCCAGCAGCCAAGATCGGGGACTAGCGGGAGGGGCAGGGGCCAACGTCCTGACTTTC. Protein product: CASSQDRGLAGGAGANVLTF.